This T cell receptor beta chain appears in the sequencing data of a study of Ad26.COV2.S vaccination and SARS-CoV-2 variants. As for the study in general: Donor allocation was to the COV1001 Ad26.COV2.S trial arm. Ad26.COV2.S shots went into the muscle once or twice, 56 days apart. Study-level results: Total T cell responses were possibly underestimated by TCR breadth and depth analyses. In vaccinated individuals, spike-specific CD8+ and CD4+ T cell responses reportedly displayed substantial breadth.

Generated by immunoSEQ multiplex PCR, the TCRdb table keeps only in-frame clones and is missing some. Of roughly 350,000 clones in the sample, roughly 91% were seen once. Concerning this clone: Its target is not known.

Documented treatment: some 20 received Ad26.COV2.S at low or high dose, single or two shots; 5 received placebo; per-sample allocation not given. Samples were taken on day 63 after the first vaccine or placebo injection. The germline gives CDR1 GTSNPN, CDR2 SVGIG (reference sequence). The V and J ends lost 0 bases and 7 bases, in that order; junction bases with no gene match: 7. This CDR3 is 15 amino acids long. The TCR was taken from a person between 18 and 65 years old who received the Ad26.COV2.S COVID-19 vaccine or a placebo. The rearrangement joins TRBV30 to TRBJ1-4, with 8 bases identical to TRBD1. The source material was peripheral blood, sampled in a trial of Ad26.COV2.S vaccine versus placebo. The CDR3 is CAWSVGTGGSEKLFF. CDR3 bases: TGTGCCTGGAGTGTAGGGACAGGAGGGAGTGAAAAACTGTTTTTT.